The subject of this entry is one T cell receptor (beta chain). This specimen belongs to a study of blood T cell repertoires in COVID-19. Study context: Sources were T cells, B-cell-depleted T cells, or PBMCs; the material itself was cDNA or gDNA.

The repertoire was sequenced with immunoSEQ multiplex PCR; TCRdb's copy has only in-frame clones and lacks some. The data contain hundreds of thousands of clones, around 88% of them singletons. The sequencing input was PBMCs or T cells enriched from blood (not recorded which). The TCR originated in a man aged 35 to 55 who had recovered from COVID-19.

CDR3 coding DNA: TGTGCCAGCAGCTTCCCTCGTGGACTCCCATACAATGAGCAGTTCTTC. Protein: CASSFPRGLPYNEQFF. The gene calls are TRBV7-6 and TRBJ2-1, with TRBD2 as a possible D gene (5 bases). The germline V gene has CDR1 SGHVS and CDR2 FNYEAQ. This CDR3 is 16 amino acids long. Trimming removed 3 bases from V and 4 bases from J, with 16 bases in between.